This T cell receptor (beta chain) is from a study of EBV T-cell therapy then PD-1 blockade in nasopharyngeal carcinoma. Libraries were prepared by immunoSEQ multiplex PCR; TCRdb keeps only in-frame clonotypes and omits some of them. The sample holds some 19,000 clones; 84% are singletons and the top ten take around 30%. In germline, CDR1 is MGHRA, CDR2 YSYEKL. The CDR3 is 18 residues long. As regards this clone: Its matching antigen is unknown. Germline and junction disagree at one end, which may indicate a read error.

Described treatment: AdE1-LMPpoly-expanded autologous EBV-specific T-cell therapy followed by anti-PD-1 nivolumab. The J gene is TRBJ2-2, the V gene TRBV4-1; TRBD2 matches 12 bases. Sequenced material: CD8+ T cells from blood, taken around day 34 from a patient whose treatment included autologous EBV-specific T cells and nivolumab. The source of this sequence is a man aged 40-50 years with nasopharyngeal carcinoma. CDR3: CARSRGLAGGPVTGELFF. The DNA of the CDR3 is TGCGCCCGCAGCCGGGGGCTAGCGGGGGGGCCGGTCACCGGGGAGCTGTTTTTT.